A single sample gave rise to the 5 T cell receptor beta chains below, sequenced in a study of blood T cells in healthy people across ages. Together with a sample-barcoded 5' primer, a J-beta primer mix was included in a second PCR lasting about 7 to 11 cycles. A single record per CDR3 protein comes from TCRdb applying MiXCR to the 5' RACE reads. Of some 920,000 distinct CDR3 sequences listed, around 54% are singletons. Sequences were obtained from blood. The receptors were gathered from a woman aged 60 to 75 in good health.

The gene calls are TRBV27 and TRBJ2-1, with TRBD2 matching over 7 bases. Looked up from germline, CDR1 is MNHEY and CDR2 is SMNVEV (reference sequence). V was clipped by 10 bases and J by 10 bases; unmatched bases: 10. The CDR3 sequence is 12 residues long. As DNA, the CDR3 is TGTGCCACCGGTAGACTAGCAGGGGAGCAGTTCTTC. Protein product: CATGRLAGEQFF.

This chain connects TRBV11-2 to TRBJ1-2, with D maybe TRBD1 (5 bases). Germline loops: CDR1 SGHAT, CDR2 FQNNGV. The V gene lost 5 bases and the J gene lost 6 bases, with 16 bases spanning the gap. The length of the CDR3 is 14 residues. CDR3 region: CASSPSSGRNGYTF. The CDR3 region has the DNA TGTGCCAGCAGCCCCTCCTCAGGGAGGAATGGCTACACCTTC.

The rearrangement uses TRBV4-2 and TRBJ1-4; 9 bases align to TRBD1. The CDR3 has 20 residues. Germline assignment: CDR1 LGHNA and CDR2 YNFKEQ. The V and J ends lost 4 bases and 2 bases, in that order; junction bases with no gene match: 17. The CDR3 loop is CASSPDPFSRTGVTNEKLFF. CDR3 DNA sequence: TGTGCCAGCAGCCCCGACCCCTTCTCCCGGACAGGGGTGACTAATGAAAAACTGTTTTTT.

This clonotype was recorded once. The J gene is TRBJ2-3, the V gene TRBV14; the match to TRBD2 covers 7 bases. CDR3 size: 17 residues. Germline CDR1 reads SGHDN; CDR2 reads FVKESK. J was trimmed by 4 bases and V by 5 bases; bases with no gene match: 15. CDR3 amino acids: CASSRGGAGEGADTQYF. The CDR3 nucleotides are TGTGCCAGCAGCAGGGGCGGCGCGGGAGAAGGCGCAGATACGCAGTATTTT.

The chain links TRBV20-1 to TRBJ2-1, with 7 bases matching TRBD2. Germline CDR1 DFQATT, CDR2 SNEGSKA (reference sequence). The CDR3 covers 15 residues. The V and J ends lost 2 bases and 4 bases, in that order; junction bases with no gene match: 8. CDR3 loop: CSARPTSAYYNEQFF. CDR3 DNA: TGCAGTGCTAGACCAACTAGCGCTTATTACAATGAGCAGTTCTTC.